This T cell receptor (beta chain) came from a study of human T cells and chemical hapten exposure. Stated time point: patch test 1, 2 weeks after DPC sensitization. Treatment meaning: therapeutic diphenylcyclopropenone sensitization with weekly scalp DPC. Blood collection took place prior to placing each patch test. It was the library that attached unique molecular identifiers to individual cDNA molecules. In the authors' workflow: Sequenced samples showed a median of around 96,000 TCRs each, with counts running from around 24,000 to 710,000. A single record per CDR3 protein comes from TCRdb applying MiXCR to the RACE reads. The V and J calls and clone size are TCRdb's, not the authors'. The sample comprises 74,000 or so distinct CDR3 sequences, approximately 10% of which are singletons, and 3.5% rests with the top ten. Study-level findings and limits: PT1 expanded TCR counts and patch test score were linked, and their correlation was positive.

Points on this clonotype: Its antigen is not known.

This clonotype was obtained from a woman between 55 and 75 years old with alopecia areata. Some clones in this sample may be carry-over from other donors' samples. The material sequenced was whole blood, taken in connection with sensitization to the hapten diphenylcyclopropenone (DPC).

CDR3: CASSRTSGGSGGSTDTQYF. For the CDR3, the DNA is TGCGCCAGCAGCCGGACTAGCGGGGGGTCCGGCGGTAGCACAGATACGCAGTATTTT. The chain uses TRBV5-1 and TRBJ2-3; 14 bases fit TRBD2. CDR3 size: 19 residues. V dropped 4 bases and J dropped 0; count of bases not matched to a gene: 10. The germline V gene encodes CDR1 SGHRS and CDR2 YFSETQ. The variable domain in full, completed from reference TRBV5-1 and TRBJ2-3, reads KAGVTQTPRYLIKTRGQQVTLSCSPISGHRSVSWYQQTPGQGLQFLFEYFSETQRNKGNFPGRFSGRQFSNSRSEMNVSTLELGDSALYLCASSRTSGGSGGSTDTQYFGPGTRLTVL.